One sample yielded the 9 T cell receptor beta chains listed below, sequenced in a study of T cell clonality in common variable immunodeficiency. Profiling relied on immunoSEQ multiplex PCR, and the TCRdb table lists in-frame clones only, not all of them. This sample comprises about 34,000 clones, none seen once only. The sequenced material came from peripheral blood mononuclear cells. The receptor source for this set is a person aged 18-70 years in good health.

Many counts were recorded for this clone. From the germline J gene comes the end of the CDR3, since the read stops 3 residues before it. The chain uses TRBV2 and TRBJ2-2; 9 bases line up with TRBD1. The CDR3 consists of 16 residues. Germline-derived CDR1 and CDR2 are SNHLY and FYNNEI. V was pared by 3 bases and J by 6 bases, with 8 bases of the junction left unmatched. The CDR3 reads CASSEGLDRGPGELFF. CDR3 DNA, as far as it was read: TGTGCCAGCAGTGAGGGACTGGACAGGGGTCCCGGGGAG.

This clone was seen many times. From the germline J gene comes the end of the CDR3, since the read stops 3 residues before it. The chain has TRBV5-4 and TRBJ1-4; tentatively, D is TRBD1 (5 bases). The CDR3 is made up of 14 amino acids. Germline-derived CDR1 and CDR2 are SGHNT and YYREEE (reference sequence). The V and J ends lost 3 bases and 3 bases respectively, with 9 bases between them. The covered CDR3 bases are TGTGCCAGCAGCTCGAACAGGCCTAATGAAAAA. This encodes CASSSNRPNEK. The CDR3 as a whole reads CASSSNRPNEKLFF. The whole variable domain, filled in from reference TRBV5-4 and TRBJ1-4, reads ETGVTQSPTHLIKTRGQQVTLRCSSQSGHNTVSWYQQALGQGPQFIFQYYREEENGRGNFPPRFSGLQFPNYSSELNVNALELDDSALYLCASSSNRPNEKLFFGSGTQLSVL.

In this sample, this clone turned up many times. The CDR3 goes on 3 residues after the read ends, and that part is filled in from the germline J gene. The chain employs TRBV7-9 and TRBJ2-5; 8 bases map to TRBD2. This CDR3 comprises 14 residues. Unmatched junction bases numbered 5, after V lost 3 bases and J lost 5 bases. Looked up from germline, CDR1 is SEHNR and CDR2 is FQNEAQ (reference sequence). Incomplete CDR3 DNA: TGTGCCAGCAGCTTCGGGGGGGGTGGGGAGACC. Protein product: CASSFGGGGET. In full, the CDR3 is CASSFGGGGETQYF.

This clone showed up many times. The sequenced fragment ends 3 residues before the CDR3 boundary, so the rest is inferred from the germline J gene. The chain links TRBV18 to TRBJ1-3, with TRBD1 as a possible D gene (6 bases). CDR3 length: 17 residues. The V and J ends lost 3 bases and 0 bases respectively, with 15 bases between them. Germline lookup yields CDR1 KGHSH and CDR2 LQKENI. CDR3 bases read: TGTGCCAGCTCACCGAACAGGGCCGATCTCTCTGGAAACACC. As protein: CASSPNRADLSGNT. The entire CDR3 reads CASSPNRADLSGNTIYF.

This clone was found many times. The read is 3 residues too short to cover the CDR3 end, so that end is filled in from the germline J gene. The rearrangement uses TRBV4-1 and TRBJ2-4; TRBD1 is a possible D gene (6 bases). CDR3 size: 14 residues. V was trimmed by 6 bases and J by 8 bases, leaving 17 bases between them. In germline, CDR1 is MGHRA, CDR2 YSYEKL. CDR3 sequence: CASSRQTGEDIQYF. The sequenced part of the CDR3 DNA is TGCGCCAGCAGTCGACAGACAGGCGAGGACATT.

At least ten counts were recorded for this clone. The missing CDR3 end, 3 residues past where the read stops, is filled in from the germline J gene. This chain links TRBV27 with TRBJ2-1; TRBD2 agrees at 7 bases. This CDR3 region has 16 residues. V was pared by 5 bases and J by 6 bases, with 13 bases of the junction left unmatched. Germline lookup yields CDR1 MNHEY and CDR2 SMNVEV (reference sequence). The CDR3 sequence: CASSPLASGTGNEQFF. The sequenced CDR3 bases are TGTGCCAGCAGTCCCCTCGCCAGCGGGACGGGCAATGAG.

This clone was counted many times. From the germline J gene comes the end of the CDR3, since the read stops 3 residues before it. The chain is built from TRBV20-1 and TRBJ2-3; 11 bases map to TRBD2. The J segment lost 4 bases and the V segment lost 2 bases, leaving 17 bases of the junction unmatched. The CDR3 consists of 19 residues. The V gene's germline CDR1 is DFQATT and CDR2 SNEGSKA (reference sequence). CDR3 sequence: CSARYLRLAGNSSADTQYF. The CDR3 DNA, read in part, is TGCAGTGCTAGATACCTCCGACTAGCGGGGAACTCTAGCGCAGATACG.

This clone was observed many times. Read coverage stops 3 residues before the CDR3 terminus; the germline J gene supplies the remainder. The V call is TRBV7-6, the J call TRBJ1-1; TRBD1 aligns across 8 bases. The germline V gene has CDR1 SGHVS and CDR2 FNYEAQ. CDR3 length: 15 residues. The V segment lost 5 bases and the J segment 0 bases; nucleotides outside the gene matches: 5. This CDR3 reads CASSARQGMNTEAFF. Incomplete CDR3 DNA: TGTGCCAGCAGCGCCCGACAGGGGATGAACACTGAA.

The table lists this clone with many counts. The CDR3 end is not reached by the read, which stops 3 residues before it; the germline J gene fills it in. V usage is TRBV4-1 and J usage is TRBJ1-6, with 9 bases aligning to TRBD1. Germline V CDR1 and CDR2: MGHRA, YSYEKL. CDR3 length equals 15 residues. After removal of 5 bases from V and 8 bases from J, the junction contained 7 bases not matched to a gene. The CDR3 loop reads CASSYDRDRDSPLHF. Partial CDR3 DNA: TGCGCCAGCAGCTATGACCGGGACAGGGATTCACCC.